A selection of T cell receptor beta chains follows, all from one sample in a study of blood T cell repertoires in COVID-19. Clones were read by immunoSEQ multiplex PCR, and TCRdb kept only the in-frame ones, dropping some. The table records tens of thousands of clones, roughly 85% of them present only once. Material for sequencing was peripheral blood. The receptors derive from a man between 45 and 60 years old with active or convalescent COVID-19. CDR3s include the opening cysteine and the closing phenylalanine or tryptophan. The D gene is left open where the match is weak. A clone size is listed for some rows: how often the clone was seen (once, few, many), or a class if it is expanded.

D gene	clone size	V gene	J gene	CDR3 protein	CDR3 DNA
TRBD1	NA	TRBV7-8	TRBJ2-7	CASSLDRGNLEQYF	TGTGCCAGCAGCTTGGACAGGGGAAATCTCGAGCAGTACTTC
NA	once	TRBV7-8	TRBJ2-7	CASSVASTYEQYF	TGTGCCAGCAGCGTTGCGTCAACCTACGAGCAGTACTTC
NA	NA	TRBV30	TRBJ2-1	CAWSREPVNNEQFF	TGTGCCTGGAGTCGGGAGCCCGTTAACAATGAGCAGTTCTTC
NA	once	TRBV5-1	TRBJ1-4	CASSLGGGRFATNEKLFF	TGCGCCAGCAGCTTGGGCGGGGGACGGTTTGCAACTAATGAAAAACTGTTTTTT
NA	NA	TRBV25-1	TRBJ1-3	CASSGQVGSGNTIYF	TGTGCCAGCAGTGGACAGGTGGGCTCTGGAAACACCATATATTTT
NA	NA	TRBV4-1	TRBJ1-3	CASSQNVQGRTSRGNTIYF	TGCGCCAGCAGCCAAAATGTCCAGGGGCGAACAAGTAGAGGAAACACCATATATTTT
TRBD2	once	TRBV6-5	TRBJ2-5	CASRSRGDPTETQYF	TGTGCCAGCAGATCCCGGGGGGATCCCACCGAGACCCAGTACTTC
TRBD2	NA	TRBV4-1	TRBJ2-1	CASSQRLAGVYEQFF	TGCGCCAGCAGCCAGAGACTAGCGGGGGTATATGAGCAGTTCTTC
TRBD1	once	TRBV18	TRBJ2-3	CASSPRGRATDTQYF	TGTGCCAGCTCACCCAGGGGGCGGGCGACAGATACGCAGTATTTT
NA	NA	TRBV11-2	TRBJ1-1	CASSLRLQGGEAFF	TGTGCCAGCAGCTTGCGACTACAGGGTGGTGAAGCTTTCTTT
TRBD1	once	TRBV18	TRBJ1-1	CASSPTTGGRTEAFF	TGTGCCAGCTCACCGACGACAGGGGGCCGCACTGAAGCTTTCTTT
TRBD1	NA	TRBV11-2	TRBJ1-4	CASSLGTGVGEKLFF	TGTGCCAGCAGCTTAGGAACAGGGGTGGGTGAAAAACTGTTTTTT
TRBD1	few	TRBV5-1	TRBJ2-7	CASRPGTGGPYEQYF	TGCGCCAGCCGTCCCGGGACAGGGGGACCCTACGAGCAGTACTTC
TRBD1	NA	TRBV5-1	TRBJ1-4	CASSLAGGGEKLFF	TGCGCCAGCAGCTTGGCAGGGGGAGGTGAAAAACTGTTTTTT
NA	NA	TRBV27	TRBJ2-7	CASSRQGRRRLPESYEQYF	TGTGCCAGCAGTCGCCAGGGGCGGCGGCGCCTTCCAGAGAGCTACGAGCAGTACTTC
TRBD1	NA	TRBV28	TRBJ1-4	CASSSTGYPNEKLFF	TGTGCCAGCAGTTCGACAGGGTATCCTAATGAAAAACTGTTTTTT
NA	NA	TRBV4-3	TRBJ2-7	CASSQESGSYEQYF	TGCGCCAGCAGCCAAGAATCAGGGTCCTACGAGCAGTACTTC
TRBD2	NA	TRBV18	TRBJ2-3	CASSPRTSGSSNTQYF	TGTGCCAGCTCACCGAGGACTAGCGGGAGTTCTAATACGCAGTATTTT
TRBD1	NA	TRBV24-1	TRBJ2-7	CAVGGQGPDEQYF	TGTGCCGTAGGGGGACAGGGTCCCGACGAGCAGTACTTC
TRBD2	NA	TRBV7-8	TRBJ2-1	CASSYPGTSGGRVAYNEQFF	TGTGCCAGCAGCTATCCCGGGACTAGCGGGGGCCGGGTAGCTTACAATGAGCAGTTCTTC
NA	NA	TRBV18	TRBJ2-7	CASSPGLSSSEQYF	TGTGCCAGCTCACCGGGACTCTCTTCGTCCGAGCAGTACTTC
NA	few	TRBV19	TRBJ1-5	CASSPGHPSPQHF	TGTGCCAGTAGCCCAGGGCACCCATCGCCCCAGCATTTT
NA	once	TRBV15	TRBJ2-5	CATSRDRTAQETQYF	TGTGCCACCAGCAGAGATCGGACAGCCCAAGAGACCCAGTACTTC
NA	few	TRBV7-2	TRBJ1-2	CASSPQGNYGYTF	TGTGCCAGCAGCCCGCAGGGTAACTATGGCTACACCTTC
NA	NA	TRBV5-1	TRBJ2-7	CASSSGYQGGHEQYF	TGCGCCAGCAGCTCCGGGTACCAGGGCGGCCACGAGCAGTACTTC
NA	NA	TRBV19	TRBJ1-5	CASSIWGVALNQPQHF	TGTGCCAGTAGTATTTGGGGGGTTGCCTTGAATCAGCCCCAGCATTTT
TRBD2	NA	TRBV7-2	TRBJ2-1	CASSLGTGGASGEQFF	TGTGCCAGCAGCTTAGGTACCGGGGGGGCCTCGGGTGAGCAGTTCTTC
NA	few	TRBV29-1	TRBJ1-4	CSVEPGTGDEKLFF	TGCAGCGTTGAGCCCGGAACCGGAGATGAAAAACTGTTTTTT
TRBD1	NA	TRBV7-8	TRBJ1-5	CASSVGTDSNQPQHF	TGTGCCAGCAGCGTAGGGACAGATAGCAATCAGCCCCAGCATTTT
NA	NA	TRBV29-1	TRBJ1-1	CSVDRASEAFF	TGCAGCGTTGACAGGGCTTCTGAAGCTTTCTTT
TRBD1	NA	TRBV27	TRBJ1-2	CASSLGQGGGYTF	TGTGCCAGCAGTTTAGGACAGGGGGGTGGCTACACCTTC
TRBD2	NA	TRBV7-2	TRBJ2-3	CASSLDGLAGGRDTQYF	TGTGCCAGCAGCTTAGACGGACTAGCGGGGGGCAGAGATACGCAGTATTTT
TRBD2	large	TRBV9	TRBJ2-5	CASSVDGAGGETQYF	TGTGCCAGCAGCGTAGACGGGGCGGGGGGAGAGACCCAGTACTTC
TRBD1	NA	TRBV2	TRBJ2-1	CASSPGTGGSNEQFF	TGTGCCAGCAGTCCCGGGACAGGGGGCTCCAATGAGCAGTTCTTC
TRBD2	NA	TRBV7-8	TRBJ2-3	CASRGSGASTDTQYF	TGTGCCAGCAGGGGAAGCGGGGCTAGCACAGATACGCAGTATTTT
NA	NA	TRBV30	TRBJ2-5	CAWSDGFQETQYF	TGTGCCTGGAGCGACGGGTTCCAAGAGACCCAGTACTTC
NA	once	TRBV19	TRBJ1-6	CASRRQDGGNSPLHF	TGTGCCAGTAGGAGACAGGACGGTGGGAATTCACCCCTCCACTTT
TRBD2	NA	TRBV4-1	TRBJ2-1	CASSQEPQAGGPVGEQFF	TGCGCCAGCAGCCAAGAACCCCAGGCGGGGGGGCCTGTTGGTGAGCAGTTCTTC
NA	NA	TRBV5-1	TRBJ2-1	CASSLFSASSYNEQFF	TGCGCCAGCAGCTTGTTTTCGGCTAGCTCCTACAATGAGCAGTTCTTC
TRBD2	NA	TRBV7-9	TRBJ2-3	CASSLNIAGSSTDTQYF	TGTGCCAGCAGCTTGAACATAGCGGGTTCTAGCACAGATACGCAGTATTTT
TRBD2	NA	TRBV7-7	TRBJ2-5	CASSLLAGGQETQYF	TGTGCCAGCAGCTTATTAGCGGGGGGGCAAGAGACCCAGTACTTC
NA	NA	TRBV9	TRBJ1-2	CASSAGLLGYGYTF	TGTGCCAGCAGCGCGGGACTTTTGGGGTATGGCTACACCTTC
NA	NA	TRBV4-3	TRBJ2-5	CASSQDSREETQYF	TGCGCCAGCAGCCAAGATTCGAGAGAGGAGACCCAGTACTTC
TRBD1	NA	TRBV11-2	TRBJ2-7	CASSLNAGQGYEQYF	TGTGCCAGCAGCTTAAACGCGGGACAGGGCTACGAGCAGTACTTC
TRBD1	NA	TRBV5-4	TRBJ2-5	CASSWRDRGSGETQYF	TGTGCCAGCAGCTGGCGGGACAGGGGCTCGGGGGAGACCCAGTACTTC
TRBD2	NA	TRBV28	TRBJ2-3	CASSSLAGGTDTQYF	TGTGCCAGCAGTTCCCTGGCGGGAGGCACAGATACGCAGTATTTT
TRBD2	NA	TRBV10-3	TRBJ2-7	CAIRVAGDSSYEQYF	TGTGCCATCAGGGTAGCGGGCGACAGCTCCTACGAGCAGTACTTC
TRBD1	NA	TRBV10-3	TRBJ2-3	CAIRGQGEADTQYF	TGTGCCATCAGGGGACAGGGGGAGGCAGATACGCAGTATTTT
NA	NA	TRBV29-1	TRBJ1-3	CSVGDDKDSGNTIYF	TGCAGCGTGGGAGATGACAAAGACTCTGGAAACACCATATATTTT
NA	NA	TRBV29-1	TRBJ2-5	CSVGGPGQETQYF	TGCAGCGTTGGAGGGCCCGGACAAGAGACCCAGTACTTC
NA	NA	TRBV15	TRBJ1-5	CATSEVGINQPQHF	TGTGCCACCAGCGAAGTCGGTATAAATCAGCCCCAGCATTTT
NA	NA	TRBV6-5	TRBJ1-6	CASSLRGSPLHF	TGTGCCAGCAGTCTGCGGGGTTCACCCCTCCACTTT
TRBD1	once	TRBV9	TRBJ1-6	CASSPRTGGNSPLHF	TGTGCCAGCAGCCCCCGGACAGGAGGTAATTCACCCCTCCACTTT
NA	NA	TRBV9	TRBJ1-2	CASSRDNYGYTF	TGTGCCAGCAGCCGCGATAACTATGGCTACACCTTC
NA	NA	TRBV5-4	TRBJ1-4	CASSRQNEKLFF	TGTGCCAGCAGTCGACAGAATGAAAAACTGTTTTTT